Listed below are T cell receptor beta chains from one sample, sequenced in a study of monozygotic twins with inflammatory bowel disease. One entry per CDR3 protein, without DNA, is what TCRdb gives after re-calling the 5' RACE reads. This sample's table has some 150,000 distinct CDR3 sequences. Sequencing was carried out using blood. The source is a human donor with ulcerative colitis or Crohn's disease, or a healthy co-twin of an affected twin (not recorded which). Each CDR3 is given with its conserved first and last residue.

j_call v_call cdr3_aa
TRBJ2-1 TRBV12-3/TRBV12-4 CASSLGEPYNEQFF
TRBJ2-2 TRBV11-1 CASSWDRAENTGELFF
TRBJ2-2 TRBV5-6 CASSPDVRGTGELFF
TRBJ2-1 TRBV5-4 CASSLKVSYNEQFF
TRBJ1-3 TRBV29-1 CSAGQGGGGNTIYF
TRBJ2-7 TRBV11-1 CASSSSREQYF
TRBJ2-2 TRBV23-1 CASSHLAGGRTGELFF
TRBJ2-1 TRBV5-4 CASSLTRYNEQFF
TRBJ2-1 TRBV14 CASSPIMGTEKSYNEQFF
TRBJ1-5 TRBV19 CASSIGGAGGNQPQHF
TRBJ1-5 TRBV28 CANGGINQPQHF
TRBJ2-5 TRBV7-8 CASSLASSLAETQYF
TRBJ2-7 TRBV5-6 CASSLVGSLEQYF
TRBJ2-1 TRBV6-1 CASKGLGQHNEQFF
TRBJ2-3 TRBV14 CASSQLLGSMRTDTQYF
TRBJ1-1 TRBV7-8 CASSLVSLGAEAFF
TRBJ2-5 TRBV7-2 CASSLKYRETQYF
TRBJ2-5 TRBV27 CASSKGQQETQYF
TRBJ2-5 TRBV5-1 CASSPRTGVETQYF
TRBJ2-7 TRBV20-1 CSARVPVESYEQYF
TRBJ1-2 TRBV5-1 CASSLTGESYGYTF
TRBJ2-3 TRBV4-2 CASSPKSGRADTQYF
TRBJ1-1 TRBV10-3 CAISGQGTVNTEAFF
TRBJ1-3 TRBV7-9 CASSWGSSGNTIYF
TRBJ1-1 TRBV7-2 CASSHPGTEAFF
TRBJ2-2 TRBV19 CASSIDPDGVNTGELFF
TRBJ2-7 TRBV5-1 CASSLAPDRSSYEQYF
TRBJ1-5 TRBV6-2/TRBV6-3 CASREMGDSNQPQHF
TRBJ2-7 TRBV5-1 CASSLVGEMEQYF
TRBJ1-2 TRBV6-5 CASSRDRPYGYTF